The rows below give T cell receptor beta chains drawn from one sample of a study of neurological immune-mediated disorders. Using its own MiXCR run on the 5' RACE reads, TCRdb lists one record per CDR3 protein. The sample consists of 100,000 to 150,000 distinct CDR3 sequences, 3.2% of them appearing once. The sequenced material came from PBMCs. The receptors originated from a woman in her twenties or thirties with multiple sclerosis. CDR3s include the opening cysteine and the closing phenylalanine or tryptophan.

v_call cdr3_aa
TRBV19 CASSIGPSYEQYF
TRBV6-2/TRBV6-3 CASNLGGMNTEAFF
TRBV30 CAWDREMNTEAFF
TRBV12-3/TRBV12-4 CASMTSGTHEQYF
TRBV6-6 CASTTKRGGVNTEAFF
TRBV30 CAWSTGRSNQPQHF
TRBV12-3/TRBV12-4 CASSPRDKPYNEQFF
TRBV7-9 CASSFRDRVYGYTF
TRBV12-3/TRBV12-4 CASSLKPNLRNTEAFF
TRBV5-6 CASSLTPTSTNEKLFF
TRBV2 CASSAFRQTYEQYF
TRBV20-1 CSAPGQLMNTEAFF
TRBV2 CASIGGGLLADTGELFF
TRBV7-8 CASSPIASGETQYF
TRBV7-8 CASSLGGAGLPYNEQFF
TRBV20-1 CSAWDSGGYTF
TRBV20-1 CSASGGTVFYEQYF
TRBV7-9 CASSLVSPGANVLTF
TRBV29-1 CSVAGAGGPYEQYF
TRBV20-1 CSARVSQTSYEQYF
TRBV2 CASSERTDPYEQYF
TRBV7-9 CASSLSGGPNTEAFF
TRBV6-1 CASRVTGIGELFF
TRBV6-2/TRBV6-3 CASSLTDTNTEAFF
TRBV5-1 CASSPSPAVANTGELFF
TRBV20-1 CSARLSGGMGQFF
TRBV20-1 CSASGGVETQYF
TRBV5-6 CASALQGNEQFF
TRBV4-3 CASSQGRVQENTEAFF
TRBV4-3 CASSQDYDYQETQYF
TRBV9 CASSVEGTGANEQFF
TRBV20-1 CAGFTGTGELFF
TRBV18 CASSPFTLTEAFF
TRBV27 CASTQTWKGTGELFF
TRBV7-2 CASSSGRGSGNEQFF
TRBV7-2 CASSRTSVAQYF
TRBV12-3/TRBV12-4 CASSFPLGLEQYF
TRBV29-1 CSAEDTWGGYTF
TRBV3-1 CASSQDRASGGDIYEQYF
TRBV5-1 CASSLLDGNTEAFF
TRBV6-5 CASSRPMLSFGINYGYTF
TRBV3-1 CASSPTSGSLTDTQYF
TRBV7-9 CASSTVILPEAFF
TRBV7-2 CASSLGGVRAFF
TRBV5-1 CASSIGLAGFLQETQYF
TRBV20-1 CSARNRGRRNNEQFF
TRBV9 CASSFQGLAGAGELFF
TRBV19 CASISLGEGPNEQFF
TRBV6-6 CASSSHSLTGANNEQFF
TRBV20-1 CSASRASMNTEAFF
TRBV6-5 CASSSGGNKTQNF